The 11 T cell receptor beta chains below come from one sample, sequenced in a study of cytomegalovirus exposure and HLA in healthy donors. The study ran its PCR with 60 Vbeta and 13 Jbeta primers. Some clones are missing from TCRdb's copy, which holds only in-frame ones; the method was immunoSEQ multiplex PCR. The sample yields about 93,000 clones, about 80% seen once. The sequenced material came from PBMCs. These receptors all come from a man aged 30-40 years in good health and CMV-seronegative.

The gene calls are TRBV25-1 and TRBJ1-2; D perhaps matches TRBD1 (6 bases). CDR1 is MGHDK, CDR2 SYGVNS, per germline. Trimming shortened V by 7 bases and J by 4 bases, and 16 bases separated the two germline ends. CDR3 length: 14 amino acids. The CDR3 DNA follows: TGTGCCAGCAAGGAGGCAGGGGCCCTCTATGGCTACACCTTC. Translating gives CASKEAGALYGYTF.

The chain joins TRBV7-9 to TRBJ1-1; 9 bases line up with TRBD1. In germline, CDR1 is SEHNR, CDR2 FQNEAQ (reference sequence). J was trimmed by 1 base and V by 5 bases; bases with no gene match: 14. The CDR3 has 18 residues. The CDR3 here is CASSHPYSGQGTNTEAFF. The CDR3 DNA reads TGTGCCAGCAGCCATCCGTACTCCGGACAGGGGACGAACACTGAAGCTTTCTTT.

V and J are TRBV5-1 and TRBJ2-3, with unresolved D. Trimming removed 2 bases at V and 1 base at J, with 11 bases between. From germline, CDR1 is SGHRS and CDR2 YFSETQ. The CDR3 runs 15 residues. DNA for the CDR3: TGCGCCAGCAGCTTCCTTAGCTTTGGCACAGATACGCAGTATTTT. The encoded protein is CASSFLSFGTDTQYF.

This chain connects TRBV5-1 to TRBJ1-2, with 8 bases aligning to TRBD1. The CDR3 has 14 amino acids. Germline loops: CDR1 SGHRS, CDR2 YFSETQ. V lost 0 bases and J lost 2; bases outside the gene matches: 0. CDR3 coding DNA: TGCGCCAGCAGCTTGGGGACAGGGAACTATGGCTACACCTTC. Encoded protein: CASSLGTGNYGYTF.

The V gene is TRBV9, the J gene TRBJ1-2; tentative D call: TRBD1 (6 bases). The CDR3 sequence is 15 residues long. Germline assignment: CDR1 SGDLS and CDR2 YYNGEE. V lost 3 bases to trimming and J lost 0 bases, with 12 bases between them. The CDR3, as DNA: TGTGCCAGCAGCGACAACAGGGTAGCTAACTATGGCTACACCTTC. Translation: CASSDNRVANYGYTF.

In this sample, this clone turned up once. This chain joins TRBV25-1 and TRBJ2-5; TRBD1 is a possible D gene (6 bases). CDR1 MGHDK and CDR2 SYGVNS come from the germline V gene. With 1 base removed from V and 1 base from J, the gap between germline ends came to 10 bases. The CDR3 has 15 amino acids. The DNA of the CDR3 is TGTGCCAGCAGTGAATCAGGGGTTCCCCAAGAGACCCAGTACTTC. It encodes CASSESGVPQETQYF.

CDR3 in amino acids: CASSVGDRVPYEQYF. The CDR3 coding sequence is TGTGCCAGCAGCGTAGGGGACAGGGTCCCCTACGAGCAGTACTTC. The chain carries TRBV9 and TRBJ2-7, with 9 bases that match TRBD1. The V and J ends lost 0 bases and 2 bases, in that order; junction bases with no gene match: 3. This CDR3 spans 15 amino acids. Germline V gives CDR1 SGDLS, CDR2 YYNGEE.

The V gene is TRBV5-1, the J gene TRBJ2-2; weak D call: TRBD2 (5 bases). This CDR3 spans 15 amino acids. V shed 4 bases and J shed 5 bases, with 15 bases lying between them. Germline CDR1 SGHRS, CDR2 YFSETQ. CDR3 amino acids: CASSPTPSGTGELFF. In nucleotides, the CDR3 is TGCGCCAGCAGCCCGACCCCTTCGGGGACCGGGGAGCTGTTTTTT.

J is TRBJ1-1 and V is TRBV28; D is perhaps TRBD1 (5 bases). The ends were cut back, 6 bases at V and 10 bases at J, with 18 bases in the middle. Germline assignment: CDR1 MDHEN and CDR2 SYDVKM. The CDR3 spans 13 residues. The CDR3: CASRPGGMKGAFF. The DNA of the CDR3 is TGTGCCAGCAGACCGGGGGGGATGAAGGGAGCTTTCTTT.

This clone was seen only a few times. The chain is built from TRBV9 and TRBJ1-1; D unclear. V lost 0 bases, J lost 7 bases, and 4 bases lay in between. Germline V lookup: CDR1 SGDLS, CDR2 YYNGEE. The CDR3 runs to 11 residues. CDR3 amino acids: CASSVVGEAFF. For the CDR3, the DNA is TGTGCCAGCAGCGTAGTCGGTGAAGCTTTCTTT.

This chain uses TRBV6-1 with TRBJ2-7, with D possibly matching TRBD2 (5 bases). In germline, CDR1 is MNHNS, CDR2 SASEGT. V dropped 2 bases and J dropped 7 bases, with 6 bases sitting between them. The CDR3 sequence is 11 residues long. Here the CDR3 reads CASSETGEQYF. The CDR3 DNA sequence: TGTGCCAGCAGTGAAACGGGGGAGCAGTACTTC.